This T cell receptor beta chain was sequenced during a study of blood T cell repertoires in COVID-19. Background on the study: The origin of the acute and convalescent COVID-19 samples was the United States, Italy and Spain.

Clones were sequenced by immunoSEQ multiplex PCR, and TCRdb holds only the in-frame ones, with some missing. The sample consists of almost 200,000 clones, around 90% of them appearing once. Germline V gene data show CDR1 as LNHDA and CDR2 as SQIVND (reference sequence). The CDR3 has 16 amino acids. The V end was cut by 6 bases, the J end by 3 bases, with 18 bases between. The sample taken for sequencing was PBMCs or T cells enriched from blood (not recorded which). This receptor was obtained from a woman in her late teens or twenties who had recovered from COVID-19. The chain is built from TRBV19 and TRBJ2-1, with D possibly matching TRBD2 (6 bases). DNA for the CDR3: TGTGCCAGTAGAGCCCCCGGGACTCAAAACTACAATGAGCAGTTCTTC. It specifies CASRAPGTQNYNEQFF.